This T cell receptor beta chain was retrieved from a study of cytomegalovirus exposure and HLA in healthy donors. Turning to this clone: Its specificity is unknown.

TCRdb's table, derived via immunoSEQ multiplex PCR, lists solely in-frame clones and lacks some. There are a few hundred thousand clones in the sample; 88% occur only once, and approximately 0.95% lies in the top ten. Overall study findings and caveats: Three chains linked to CMV were shown in vitro to be specific for CMV antigens. The classifier was said to identify cytomegalovirus status with high specificity and sensitivity. Listed as cytomegalovirus-associated were more than 150 TCR beta chains.

With 11 bases removed from V and 3 bases from J, the gap between germline ends came to 19 bases. There are 15 residues in the CDR3. In germline, CDR1 is LNHDA, CDR2 SQIVND (reference sequence). The sequence was collected from a woman between 18 and 29 years old in good health and CMV-seronegative. The sample was PBMCs. The chain couples TRBV19 to TRBJ2-2; D is perhaps TRBD2 (7 bases). The CDR3 region is CAWGPSGKYTGELFF. The CDR3 DNA reads TGTGCCTGGGGGCCTAGCGGAAAGTACACCGGGGAGCTGTTTTTT.